Below, one T cell receptor (beta chain) is given with its context. The antigen is unknown. The sample belongs to a study of T cells after posttransplantation cyclophosphamide. Notes on the study in general: TRB clonality was highly associated with recipient CMV seropositivity and reactivation. Donor-recipient repertoire similarity was low at 1-2 months, rising over year one.

This table comes from immunoSEQ multiplex PCR, and its TCRdb copy is limited to in-frame clones, with some not included. The table records 50,000 to 65,000 clones, around 84% of them present only once. The sequence came from a man younger than 40 with a blood cancer, CMV-positive, and with a related stem cell donor. Sequenced: PBMCs.

CDR3 residues: CASSEGLNRGFYEQYF. The CDR3 DNA sequence: TGTGCCAGCAGCGAGGGGTTAAACAGGGGTTTCTACGAGCAGTACTTC. This sequence joins TRBV9 and TRBJ2-7; 7 bases match TRBD1. This CDR3 contains 16 residues. Germline CDR1 and CDR2: SGDLS and YYNGEE. Losses at the gene ends were 3 bases for V and 3 bases for J; bases not matched to a gene: 12.